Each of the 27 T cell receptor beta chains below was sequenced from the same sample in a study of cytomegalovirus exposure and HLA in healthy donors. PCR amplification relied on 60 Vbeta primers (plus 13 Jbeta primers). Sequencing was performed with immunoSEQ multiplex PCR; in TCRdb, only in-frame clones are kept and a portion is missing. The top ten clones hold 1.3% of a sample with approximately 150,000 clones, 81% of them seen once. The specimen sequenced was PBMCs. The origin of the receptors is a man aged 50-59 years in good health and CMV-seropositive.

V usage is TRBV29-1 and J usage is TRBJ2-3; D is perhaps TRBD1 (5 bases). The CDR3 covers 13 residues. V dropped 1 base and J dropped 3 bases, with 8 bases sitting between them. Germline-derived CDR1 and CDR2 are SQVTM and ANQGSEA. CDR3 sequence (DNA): TGCAGCGTTGAAGGACAGCTGACAGATACGCAGTATTTT. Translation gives CSVEGQLTDTQYF.

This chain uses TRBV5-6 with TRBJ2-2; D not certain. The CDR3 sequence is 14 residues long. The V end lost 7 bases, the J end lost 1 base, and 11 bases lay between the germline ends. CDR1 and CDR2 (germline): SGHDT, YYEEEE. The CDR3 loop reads CASRPRQNTGELFF. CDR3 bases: TGTGCCAGCCGACCAAGACAGAACACCGGGGAGCTGTTTTTT.

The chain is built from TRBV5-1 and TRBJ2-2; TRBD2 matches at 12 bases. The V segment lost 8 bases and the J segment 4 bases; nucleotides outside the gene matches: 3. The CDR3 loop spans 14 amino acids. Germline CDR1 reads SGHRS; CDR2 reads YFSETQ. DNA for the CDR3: TGCGCCAGTCAGACTAGCGGGGGCACCGGGGAGCTGTTTTTT. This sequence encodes CASQTSGGTGELFF.

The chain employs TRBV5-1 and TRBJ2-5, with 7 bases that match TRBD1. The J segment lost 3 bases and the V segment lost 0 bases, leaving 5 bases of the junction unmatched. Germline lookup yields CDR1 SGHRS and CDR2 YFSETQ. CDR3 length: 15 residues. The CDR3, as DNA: TGCGCCAGCAGCTTGGCGGGACAGCGGAAAGAGACCCAGTACTTC. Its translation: CASSLAGQRKETQYF.

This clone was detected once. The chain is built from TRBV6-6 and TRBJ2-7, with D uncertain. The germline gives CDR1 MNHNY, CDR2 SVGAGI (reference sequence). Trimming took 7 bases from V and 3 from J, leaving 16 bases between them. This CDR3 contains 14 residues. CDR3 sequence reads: CASTPRQVNYEQYF. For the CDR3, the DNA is TGTGCCAGCACCCCCCGCCAGGTCAACTACGAGCAGTACTTC.

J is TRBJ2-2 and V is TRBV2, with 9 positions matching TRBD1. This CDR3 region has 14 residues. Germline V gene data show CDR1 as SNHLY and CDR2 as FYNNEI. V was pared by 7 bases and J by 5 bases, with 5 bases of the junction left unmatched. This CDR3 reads CASNPTGGTGELFF. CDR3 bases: TGTGCCAGCAATCCGACAGGGGGAACCGGGGAGCTGTTTTTT.

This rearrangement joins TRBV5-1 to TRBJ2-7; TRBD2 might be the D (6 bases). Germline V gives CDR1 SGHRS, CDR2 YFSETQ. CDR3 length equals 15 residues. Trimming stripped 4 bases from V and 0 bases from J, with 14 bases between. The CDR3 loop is CASSPTAGSSYEQYF. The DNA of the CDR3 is TGCGCCAGCAGCCCCACGGCCGGGAGCTCCTACGAGCAGTACTTC. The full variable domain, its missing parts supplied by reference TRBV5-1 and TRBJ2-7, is KAGVTQTPRYLIKTRGQQVTLSCSPISGHRSVSWYQQTPGQGLQFLFEYFSETQRNKGNFPGRFSGRQFSNSRSEMNVSTLELGDSALYLCASSPTAGSSYEQYFGPGTRLTVT.

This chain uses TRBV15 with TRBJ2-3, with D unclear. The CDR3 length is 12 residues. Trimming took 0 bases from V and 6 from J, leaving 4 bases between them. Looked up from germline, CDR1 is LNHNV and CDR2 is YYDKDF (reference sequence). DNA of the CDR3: TGTGCCACCAGCAGAGATCAGGATACGCAGTATTTT. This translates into CATSRDQDTQYF.

Here the CDR3 DNA reads TGTGCCAGCAGCTTCAGCGTGCGAGAGACCCAGTACTTC. Its protein is CASSFSVRETQYF. The genes are TRBV11-2 and TRBJ2-5; unclear D gene. Germline CDR1 is SGHAT and CDR2 is FQNNGV. The CDR3 spans 13 residues. V was shortened by 3 bases and J by 4 bases, with 9 bases between the two germline ends.

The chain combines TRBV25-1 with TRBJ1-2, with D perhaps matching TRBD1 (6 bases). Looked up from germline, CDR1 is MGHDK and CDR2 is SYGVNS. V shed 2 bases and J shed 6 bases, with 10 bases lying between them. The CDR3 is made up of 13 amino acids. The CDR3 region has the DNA TGTGCCAGCAGTGAACGGACAGATAATGGCTACACCTTC. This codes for CASSERTDNGYTF.

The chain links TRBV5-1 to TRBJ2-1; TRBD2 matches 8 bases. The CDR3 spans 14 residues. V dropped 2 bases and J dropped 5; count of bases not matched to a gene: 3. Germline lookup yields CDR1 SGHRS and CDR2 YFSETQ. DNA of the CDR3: TGCGCCAGCAGCTTTAAGCGGGGGCACAATGAGCAGTTCTTC. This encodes CASSFKRGHNEQFF.

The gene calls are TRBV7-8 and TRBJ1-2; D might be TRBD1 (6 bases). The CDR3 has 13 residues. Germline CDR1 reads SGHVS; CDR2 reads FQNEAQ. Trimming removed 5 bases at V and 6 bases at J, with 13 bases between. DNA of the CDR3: TGTGCCAGCAGCCCCGCCAGGGGAAATGGCTACACCTTC. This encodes CASSPARGNGYTF.

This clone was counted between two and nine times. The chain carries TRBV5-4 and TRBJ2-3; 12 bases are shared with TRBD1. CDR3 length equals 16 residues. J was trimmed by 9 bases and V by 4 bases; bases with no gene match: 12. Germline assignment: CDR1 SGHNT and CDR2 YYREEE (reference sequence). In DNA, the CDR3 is TGTGCCAGCAGCCGGGCCGGGACAGGGGGCCGGGAGACGCAGTATTTT. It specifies CASSRAGTGGRETQYF.

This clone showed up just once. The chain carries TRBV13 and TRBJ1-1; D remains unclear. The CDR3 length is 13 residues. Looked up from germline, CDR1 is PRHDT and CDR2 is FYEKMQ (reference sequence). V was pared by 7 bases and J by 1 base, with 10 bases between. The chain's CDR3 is CASTRYGNTEAFF. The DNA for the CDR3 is TGTGCCAGCACCAGATATGGGAACACTGAAGCTTTCTTT.

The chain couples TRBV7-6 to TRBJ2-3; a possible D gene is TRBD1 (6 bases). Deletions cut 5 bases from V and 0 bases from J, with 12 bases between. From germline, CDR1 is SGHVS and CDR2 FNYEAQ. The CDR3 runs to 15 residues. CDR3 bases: TGTGCCAGCAGCGAGTGGACAGCTAGCACAGATACGCAGTATTTT. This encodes CASSEWTASTDTQYF. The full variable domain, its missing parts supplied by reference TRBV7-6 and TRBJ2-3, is GAGVSQSPRYKVTKRGQDVALRCDPISGHVSLYWYRQALGQGPEFLTYFNYEAQQDKSGLPNDRFSAERPEGSISTLTIQRTEQRDSAMYRCASSEWTASTDTQYFGPGTRLTVL.

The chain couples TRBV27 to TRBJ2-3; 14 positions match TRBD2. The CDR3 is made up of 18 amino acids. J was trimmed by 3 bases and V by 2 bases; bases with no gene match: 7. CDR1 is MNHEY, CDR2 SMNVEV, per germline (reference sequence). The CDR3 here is CASSLPRLAGGPTDTQYF. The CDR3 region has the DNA TGTGCCAGCAGTTTACCCCGACTAGCGGGAGGGCCAACAGATACGCAGTATTTT.

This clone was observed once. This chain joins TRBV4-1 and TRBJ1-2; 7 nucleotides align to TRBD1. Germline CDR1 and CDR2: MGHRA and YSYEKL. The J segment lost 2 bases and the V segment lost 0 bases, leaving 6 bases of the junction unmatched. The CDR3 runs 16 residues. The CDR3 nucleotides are TGCGCCAGCAGCCAAGATTTCAACAGGGGAAACTATGGCTACACCTTC. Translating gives CASSQDFNRGNYGYTF.

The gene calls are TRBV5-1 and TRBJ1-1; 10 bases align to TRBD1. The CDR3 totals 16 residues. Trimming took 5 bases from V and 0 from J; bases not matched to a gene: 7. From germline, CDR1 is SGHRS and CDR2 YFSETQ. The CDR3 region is CASRPGQGPMNTEAFF. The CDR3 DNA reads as TGCGCCAGCAGACCGGGACAGGGGCCAATGAACACTGAAGCTTTCTTT.

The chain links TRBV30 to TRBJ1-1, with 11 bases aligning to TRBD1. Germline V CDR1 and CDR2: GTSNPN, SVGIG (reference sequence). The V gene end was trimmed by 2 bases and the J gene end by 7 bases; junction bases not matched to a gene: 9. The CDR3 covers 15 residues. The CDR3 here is CAWSIVGTGGREAFF. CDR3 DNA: TGTGCCTGGAGTATCGTTGGGACAGGGGGTCGTGAAGCTTTCTTT.

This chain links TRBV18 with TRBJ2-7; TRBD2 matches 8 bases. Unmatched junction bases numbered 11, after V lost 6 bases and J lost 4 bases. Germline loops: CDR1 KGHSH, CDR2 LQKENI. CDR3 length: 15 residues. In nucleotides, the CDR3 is TGTGCCAGCTCTCCGAGCGGGGGTACTTTTTACGAGCAGTACTTC. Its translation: CASSPSGGTFYEQYF.

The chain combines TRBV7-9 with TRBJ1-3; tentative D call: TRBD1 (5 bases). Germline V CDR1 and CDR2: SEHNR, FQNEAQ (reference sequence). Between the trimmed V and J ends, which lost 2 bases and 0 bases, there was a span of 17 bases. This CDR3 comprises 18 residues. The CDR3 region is CASSLRGLQDNSGNTIYF. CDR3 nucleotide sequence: TGTGCCAGCAGCTTAAGGGGATTACAGGACAACTCTGGAAACACCATATATTTT.

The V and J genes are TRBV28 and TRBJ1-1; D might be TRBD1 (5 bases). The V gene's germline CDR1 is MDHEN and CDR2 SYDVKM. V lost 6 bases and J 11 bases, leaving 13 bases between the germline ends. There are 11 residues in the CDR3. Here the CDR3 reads CASSQGVVAFF. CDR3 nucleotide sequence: TGTGCCAGCAGCCAAGGGGTTGTGGCTTTCTTT. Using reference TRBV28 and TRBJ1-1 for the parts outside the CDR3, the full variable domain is DVKVTQSSRYLVKRTGEKVFLECVQDMDHENMFWYRQDPGLGLRLIYFSYDVKMKEKGDIPEGYSVSREKKERFSLILESASTNQTSMYLCASSQGVVAFFGQGTRLTVV.

The CDR3 is CASTPGWANTGELFF. In DNA, the CDR3 is TGTGCCAGCACCCCGGGGTGGGCGAACACCGGGGAGCTGTTTTTT. This sequence joins TRBV27 and TRBJ2-2; possible D gene TRBD2, 5 bases. The germline gives CDR1 MNHEY, CDR2 SMNVEV (reference sequence). Trimming left V 7 bases short and J 0 bases short, with 12 bases between. This CDR3 comprises 15 residues.

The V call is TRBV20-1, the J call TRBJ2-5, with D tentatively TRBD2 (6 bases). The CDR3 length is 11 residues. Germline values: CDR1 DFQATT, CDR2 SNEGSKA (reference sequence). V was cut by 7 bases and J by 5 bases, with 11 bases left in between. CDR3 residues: CSGHRGETQYF. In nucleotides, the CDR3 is TGCAGTGGTCACCGGGGGGAGACCCAGTACTTC.

In nucleotides, the CDR3 is TGTGCCATCAGTGAAGGAGGACAGCCCCAGCATTTT. It yields the protein CAISEGGQPQHF. The rearrangement uses TRBV10-3 and TRBJ1-5; D unresolved. Germline-derived CDR1 and CDR2 are ENHRY and SYGVKD. V was cut by 3 bases and J by 7 bases, with 7 bases left in between. CDR3 size: 12 residues.

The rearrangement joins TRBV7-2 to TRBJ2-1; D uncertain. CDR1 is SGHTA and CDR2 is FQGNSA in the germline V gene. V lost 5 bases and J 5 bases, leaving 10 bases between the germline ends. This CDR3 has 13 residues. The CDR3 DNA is TGTGCCAGCAGCCCATACCTACACAATGAGCAGTTCTTC. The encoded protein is CASSPYLHNEQFF. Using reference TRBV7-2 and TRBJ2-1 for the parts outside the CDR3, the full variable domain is GAGVSQSPSNKVTEKGKDVELRCDPISGHTALYWYRQSLGQGLEFLIYFQGNSAPDKSGLPSDRFSAERTGGSVSTLTIQRTQQEDSAVYLCASSPYLHNEQFFGPGTRLTVL.

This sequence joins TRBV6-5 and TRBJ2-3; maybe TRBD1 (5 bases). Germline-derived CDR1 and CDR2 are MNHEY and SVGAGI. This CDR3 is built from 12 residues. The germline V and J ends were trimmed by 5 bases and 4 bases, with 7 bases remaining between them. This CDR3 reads CASSLGPDTQYF. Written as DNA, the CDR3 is TGTGCCAGCAGTCTGGGGCCAGATACGCAGTATTTT.